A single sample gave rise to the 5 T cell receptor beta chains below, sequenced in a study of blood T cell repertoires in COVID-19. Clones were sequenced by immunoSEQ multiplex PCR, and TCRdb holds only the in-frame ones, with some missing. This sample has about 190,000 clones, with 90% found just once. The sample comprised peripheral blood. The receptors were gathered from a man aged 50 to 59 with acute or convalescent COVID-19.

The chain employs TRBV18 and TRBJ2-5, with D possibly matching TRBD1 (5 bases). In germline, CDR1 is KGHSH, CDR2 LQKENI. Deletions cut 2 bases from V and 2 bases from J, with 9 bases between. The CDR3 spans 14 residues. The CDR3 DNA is TGTGCCAGCTCACCAACAGGAATTCAAGAGACCCAGTACTTC. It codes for CASSPTGIQETQYF.

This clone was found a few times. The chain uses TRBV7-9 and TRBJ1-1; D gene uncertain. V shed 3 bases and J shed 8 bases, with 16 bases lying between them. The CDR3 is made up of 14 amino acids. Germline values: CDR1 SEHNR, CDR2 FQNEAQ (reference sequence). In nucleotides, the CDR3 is TGTGCCAGCAGCTTCCACCGTAGGGCGGGAGAAGCTTTCTTT. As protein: CASSFHRRAGEAFF.

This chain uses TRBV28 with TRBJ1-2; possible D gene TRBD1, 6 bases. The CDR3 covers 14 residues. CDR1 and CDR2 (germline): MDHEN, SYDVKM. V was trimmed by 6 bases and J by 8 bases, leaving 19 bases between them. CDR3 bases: TGTGCCAGCAGCTACCGGGACAAGCCGATCGGCTACACCTTC. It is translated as CASSYRDKPIGYTF.

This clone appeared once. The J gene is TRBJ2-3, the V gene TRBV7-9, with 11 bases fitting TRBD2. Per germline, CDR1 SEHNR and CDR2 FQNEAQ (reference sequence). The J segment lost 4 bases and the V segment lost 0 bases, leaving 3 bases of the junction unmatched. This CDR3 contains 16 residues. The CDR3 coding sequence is TGTGCCAGCAGCTTAGCCCTAGCGGGAGGTCCAGATACGCAGTATTTT. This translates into CASSLALAGGPDTQYF.

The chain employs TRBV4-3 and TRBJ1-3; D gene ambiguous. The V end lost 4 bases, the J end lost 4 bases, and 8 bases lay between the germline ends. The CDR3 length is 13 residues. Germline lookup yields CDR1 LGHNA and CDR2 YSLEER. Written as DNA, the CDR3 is TGCGCCAGCAGCCGAGCTTGGGGAAACACCATATATTTT. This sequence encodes CASSRAWGNTIYF.